The present TCR beta chain was sequenced within a study of CXCR3-negative and CXCR3-positive naive CD8 T cells. The sorter processed each CD8+ T cell subset in triplicate at hundreds of thousands of cells apiece. Comment on this clonotype: What it binds is not known.

In preparing the TRB cDNA libraries, 5' RACE with UMI labels was used. Following a re-call of the 5' RACE reads, TCRdb has one entry per CDR3 protein and lacks DNA. This sample contains some 100,000 distinct CDR3 sequences. Regarding the study as a whole: A higher hydrophobicity marked the TRB CDR3s of CXCR3-positive naive cells versus CXCR3-negative naive cells. Diversity was high in both naive subsets and much lower in memory cells.

Germline V gene sequence: CDR1 SGHRS, CDR2 YFSETQ. The CDR3 length is 16 residues. What was sequenced was naive CXCR3+ CD8+ T cells from blood. Sample subset: CD45RO-CCR7+CD27+CD95- naive CD8+ T cells expressing CXCR3 (TNR3+). This chain uses TRBV5-1 with TRBJ2-1; TCRdb's D call, TRBD1, is unchecked because there is no DNA. The clonotype originates from a human donor in good health. Some clones in this sample may be carry-over from other donors' samples. The chain's CDR3 is CASSLAVGGGYNEQFF.